One sample yielded the 6 T cell receptor beta chains listed below, sequenced in a study of cytomegalovirus exposure and HLA in healthy donors. PCR involved 60 Vbeta and 13 Jbeta primers. Some clones are missing from TCRdb's copy, which holds only in-frame ones; the method was immunoSEQ multiplex PCR. The profile shows 95,000 to 150,000 clones, roughly 77% of them singletons. Material for sequencing was PBMCs. The receptor source for this set is a man between 18 and 35 years old in good health and CMV-seronegative.

CDR3: CASSEGQNTDTQYF. The CDR3 region has the DNA TGTGCCAGCAGTGAGGGGCAAAACACAGATACGCAGTATTTT. The rearrangement links TRBV2 to TRBJ2-3; TRBD1 is a possible D gene (5 bases). V lost 3 bases, J lost 2 bases, and 9 bases lay in between. From germline, CDR1 is SNHLY and CDR2 FYNNEI. There are 14 residues in the CDR3.

V is TRBV13 and J is TRBJ1-3; 10 nucleotides agree with TRBD1. V was clipped by 5 bases and J by 8 bases; unmatched bases: 9. There are 15 residues in the CDR3. Germline V CDR1 and CDR2: PRHDT, FYEKMQ (reference sequence). Here the CDR3 DNA reads TGTGCCAGCAGCGCTGACAGGGGGCTGAGGGACACCATATATTTT. Encoded protein: CASSADRGLRDTIYF.

Judged by abundance, this clone is large (0.1 to 1%). The chain recombines TRBV6-1 with TRBJ2-7, with 8 bases fitting TRBD2. Per germline, CDR1 MNHNS and CDR2 SASEGT. The CDR3 is made up of 15 amino acids. The J segment lost 2 bases and the V segment lost 4 bases, leaving 7 bases of the junction unmatched. DNA for the CDR3: TGTGCCAGCAGTGGGACCGGGGGGGGAGCCTACGAGCAGTACTTC. The encoded protein is CASSGTGGGAYEQYF.

The rearrangement links TRBV5-1 to TRBJ1-2; 8 nucleotides align to TRBD1. The CDR3 has 14 residues. The V gene's germline CDR1 is SGHRS and CDR2 YFSETQ. V shed 7 bases, J shed 1 base, and the junction held 6 bases outside the gene matches. CDR3 sequence: CASSRQGSNYGYTF. CDR3 bases: TGCGCCAGCTCAAGACAGGGGAGTAACTATGGCTACACCTTC.

The chain employs TRBV11-2 and TRBJ1-6, with D hard to call. The V gene lost 4 bases and the J gene lost 8 bases, with 12 bases spanning the gap. Germline V gene data show CDR1 as SGHAT and CDR2 as FQNNGV. This CDR3 comprises 14 residues. The CDR3 sequence: CASSSRVADSPLHF. Written as DNA, the CDR3 is TGTGCCAGCAGCTCGAGGGTAGCGGATTCACCCCTCCACTTT. Based on the CDR3 plus reference TRBV11-2 and TRBJ1-6, the full variable domain is EAGVAQSPRYKIIEKRQSVAFWCNPISGHATLYWYQQILGQGPKLLIQFQNNGVVDDSQLPKDRFSAERLKGVDSTLKIQPAKLEDSAVYLCASSSRVADSPLHFGNGTRLTVT.

The chain couples TRBV13 to TRBJ2-5; the D is unclear. The CDR3 is 13 residues long. V shed 1 base and J shed 5 bases, with 8 bases lying between them. Germline CDR1 and CDR2: PRHDT and FYEKMQ (reference sequence). The CDR3 spells CASSLDSGETQYF. CDR3 DNA sequence: TGTGCCAGCAGCTTAGACTCCGGGGAGACCCAGTACTTC.